The 26 T cell receptor beta chains below all came from one sample that was sequenced in a study of neurological immune-mediated disorders. Via MiXCR, TCRdb re-called the 5' RACE reads, giving one row per CDR3 protein. The profile shows tens of thousands of distinct CDR3 sequences, about 6.2% of them singletons. Sample: CD8+ T cells from blood. The receptor set was obtained from a man aged 18 to 35 in good health.

At least ten counts were recorded for this clonotype. This chain connects TRBV7-3 to TRBJ2-2; D is undetermined. The CDR3 covers 15 residues. Trimming removed 2 bases at V and 1 base at J, with 8 bases between. The germline CDR1 and CDR2 sequences are SGHTA and FQGTGA. CDR3 bases: TGTGCCAGCAGCTTAGCTCCAGGGAACACCGGGGAGCTGTTTTTT. Translating it yields CASSLAPGNTGELFF.

This clonotype was detected many times. The genes are TRBV12-3 or TRBV12-4 and TRBJ2-2, with D possibly matching TRBD1 (5 bases). Trimming took 5 bases from V and 5 from J, leaving 9 bases between them. This CDR3 comprises 13 residues. CDR3 DNA sequence: TGTGCCAGCAGTCCTCAGGGTACCGGGGAGCTGTTTTTT. This encodes CASSPQGTGELFF.

This clonotype was detected many times. This chain uses TRBV6-5 with TRBJ2-7; D call uncertain. V was shortened by 2 bases and J by 2 bases, with 13 bases between the two germline ends. The CDR3 has 15 amino acids. From germline, CDR1 is MNHEY and CDR2 SVGAGI. CDR3 sequence (DNA): TGTGCCAGCAGTTACGAAGACGGAGAAACCTACGAGCAGTACTTC. It translates to CASSYEDGETYEQYF.

There are many counts of this clonotype. This chain links TRBV5-1 with TRBJ2-1; D not resolved. Trimming took 1 base from V and 0 from J, leaving 2 bases between them. CDR3 length: 13 residues. Germline V lookup: CDR1 SGHRS, CDR2 YFSETQ. The CDR3 DNA follows: TGCGCCAGCAGCTTGACCTCCTACAATGAGCAGTTCTTC. Translation: CASSLTSYNEQFF.

This clonotype was recorded a few times. The V gene is TRBV20-1, the J gene TRBJ2-7, with 8 bases lining up with TRBD2. The germline CDR1 and CDR2 sequences are DFQATT and SNEGSKA (reference sequence). V shed 2 bases and J 3 bases; nucleotides not matched to a gene: 6. This CDR3 has 14 amino acids. DNA of the CDR3: TGCAGTGCTAGAATCCTAGCGGGCCTCTACGAGCAGTACTTC. Translation: CSARILAGLYEQYF.

This clonotype came up many times. V gene TRBV18 combines with J gene TRBJ2-7; D is unclear. The length of the CDR3 is 16 residues. Germline V CDR1 and CDR2: KGHSH, LQKENI. V dropped 1 base and J dropped 0 bases, with 13 bases sitting between them. CDR3 sequence: CASSPQDGRSSYEQYF. The CDR3 DNA reads as TGTGCCAGCTCACCACAGGACGGAAGGAGCTCCTACGAGCAGTACTTC.

This clonotype was seen many times. The chain combines TRBV9 with TRBJ2-7; 8 bases align to TRBD1. The germline V gene encodes CDR1 SGDLS and CDR2 YYNGEE. Trimming took 4 bases from V and 5 from J; bases not matched to a gene: 11. The CDR3 length is 15 residues. The CDR3, as DNA: TGTGCCAGCAGCCCCCAGCTTGGGGGACAGGACGAGCAGTACTTC. It specifies CASSPQLGGQDEQYF.

In its sample, this clonotype was seen many times. The chain carries TRBV20-1 and TRBJ1-2; 11 bases are a match to TRBD1. V shed 2 bases and J 3 bases; nucleotides not matched to a gene: 14. Germline CDR1 is DFQATT and CDR2 is SNEGSKA (reference sequence). The CDR3 has 18 amino acids. CDR3 sequence: CSARPPRGQGAIDYGYTF. The CDR3 DNA reads TGCAGTGCTAGACCCCCCAGAGGACAGGGGGCGATTGACTATGGCTACACCTTC.

This chain links TRBV7-2 with TRBJ1-6; no definite D call. This CDR3 spans 14 amino acids. CDR1 and CDR2 from the germline V gene are SGHTA and FQGNSA. Trimming shortened V by 5 bases and J by 7 bases, and 12 bases separated the two germline ends. CDR3: CASSPRGINSPLHF. In DNA, the CDR3 is TGTGCCAGCAGCCCCCGGGGAATAAATTCACCCCTCCACTTT.

This clonotype was picked up many times. The chain joins TRBV7-6 to TRBJ2-1; 15 bases are a match to TRBD2. The CDR3 contains 15 residues. J lost 11 bases, V lost 5 bases, and 7 bases had no gene match. Per the germline V gene, CDR1 is SGHVS and CDR2 is FNYEAQ. CDR3 bases: TGTGCCAGCAGCGCCAGGACTAGCGGGGGGGACAAGCAGTTCTTC. This gives the protein CASSARTSGGDKQFF.

This clonotype appeared many times. This CDR3 reads CASSLGVAEGENTGELFF. CDR3 DNA: TGCGCCAGCAGCCTTGGGGTTGCCGAGGGTGAGAACACCGGGGAGCTGTTTTTT. The V and J genes are TRBV5-1 and TRBJ2-2; a weak D match, TRBD2 (5 bases). V shed 4 bases and J shed 1 base, with 20 bases lying between them. CDR1 is SGHRS and CDR2 is YFSETQ in the germline V gene. This CDR3 is 18 amino acids long.

This clonotype was recorded at least ten times. This chain joins TRBV5-1 and TRBJ2-1, with TRBD1 matching 7 bases. The CDR3 has 18 residues. After removal of 3 bases from V and 8 bases from J, the junction contained 20 bases not matched to a gene. Germline-derived CDR1 and CDR2 are SGHRS and YFSETQ. This CDR3 reads CASSSRAGQGVGRHEQFF. CDR3 bases: TGCGCCAGCAGCTCGAGAGCAGGGCAGGGGGTCGGTCGGCATGAGCAGTTCTTC.

Notes on this clonotype: The germline gene is not matched at one end of the junction; a read error may be the cause. This sequence joins TRBV6-6 and TRBJ2-7; no reliable D call. Germline V gene sequence: CDR1 MNHNY, CDR2 SVGAGI (reference sequence). This CDR3 has 14 residues. Here the CDR3 DNA reads TGTGCCAACAGTTACTCGGGCCGCTCCTACGAGCAGTACTTC. It codes for CANSYSGRSYEQYF.

The chain recombines TRBV5-6 with TRBJ2-1; TRBD2 aligns across 9 bases. Germline CDR1 reads SGHDT; CDR2 reads YYEEEE. The length of the CDR3 is 15 residues. V lost 6 bases and J lost 5; bases outside the gene matches: 9. The CDR3 sequence: CASTLRTSANNEQFF. The CDR3 DNA reads as TGTGCCAGCACACTGAGGACTAGCGCAAACAATGAGCAGTTCTTC.

This clonotype has a count of ten or more. A much larger clone lies a single base off, so this may be a read error. The J gene is TRBJ2-3, the V gene TRBV7-2, with TRBD2 matching 8 bases. This CDR3 has 17 amino acids. Germline CDR1 and CDR2: SGHTA and FQGNSA. CDR3 residues: CVSMSILAGLDTDTQYF. The CDR3 DNA sequence: TGTGTCAGCATGTCTATCTTAGCGGGACTAGACACAGATACGCAGTATTTT.

This clonotype was seen ten or more times. The chain recombines TRBV7-9 with TRBJ1-1, with TRBD1 as a possible D gene (5 bases). Trimming removed 5 bases at V and 4 bases at J, with 11 bases between. This CDR3 region has 13 residues. Germline V gene data show CDR1 as SEHNR and CDR2 as FQNEAQ (reference sequence). CDR3 DNA sequence: TGTGCCAGCAGCCCACCAGGGTCCACTGAAGCTTTCTTT. Translating it yields CASSPPGSTEAFF.

This clonotype has a count of ten or more. V and J are TRBV9 and TRBJ1-3, with TRBD1 as a possible D gene (5 bases). The germline V gene encodes CDR1 SGDLS and CDR2 YYNGEE. This CDR3 has 15 amino acids. Trimming shortened V by 6 bases and J by 4 bases, and 17 bases separated the two germline ends. DNA for the CDR3: TGTGCCAGCACCGGAGGGGCCCCTTCAGGAAACACCATATATTTT. Amino acid sequence: CASTGGAPSGNTIYF.

This clonotype is classed as medium-sized. V and J are TRBV20-1 and TRBJ2-6; D gene unclear. The CDR3 is made up of 12 amino acids. Germline values: CDR1 DFQATT, CDR2 SNEGSKA (reference sequence). The CDR3 DNA reads as TGCAGCGGATACACTGGGGCCAACGTCCTGACTTTC. This codes for CSGYTGANVLTF.

This clonotype was seen repeatedly, ten times or more. The chain combines TRBV24-1 with TRBJ1-2; D gene unclear. V gave up 3 bases and J gave up 6 bases, with 10 bases separating them. Germline-derived CDR1 and CDR2 are KGHDR and SFDVKD. CDR3 length: 13 residues. Here the CDR3 reads CATSDPGSDGYTF. DNA of the CDR3: TGTGCCACCAGTGATCCAGGTTCTGATGGCTACACCTTC.

This clonotype has a count of ten or more. The chain links TRBV6-5 to TRBJ1-6, with 7 positions matching TRBD1. CDR1 is MNHEY and CDR2 is SVGAGI in the germline V gene. The CDR3 extends over 16 amino acids. J gave up 0 bases and V 10 bases, and 9 bases lay outside the gene matches. CDR3 amino acids: CATAGQLSSYNSPLHF. The CDR3 DNA sequence: TGTGCCACCGCGGGACAGCTAAGCTCCTATAATTCACCCCTCCACTTT.

At least ten counts were recorded for this clonotype. This chain uses TRBV29-1 with TRBJ2-5; 7 nucleotides match TRBD1. The length of the CDR3 is 12 residues. The V gene end was trimmed by 6 bases and the J gene end by 3 bases; junction bases not matched to a gene: 4. Germline V gives CDR1 SQVTM, CDR2 ANQGSEA. The CDR3 DNA sequence: TGCAGCGTCGTAGACAGGGAAGAGACCCAGTACTTC. It yields the protein CSVVDREETQYF.

Ten or more counts support this clonotype. The chain links TRBV20-1 to TRBJ2-3; 7 nucleotides align to TRBD1. V was pared by 0 bases and J by 0 bases, with 6 bases of the junction left unmatched. Germline CDR1 reads DFQATT; CDR2 reads SNEGSKA (reference sequence). The CDR3 has 16 residues. The chain's CDR3 is CSARDPGTASTDTQYF. Here the CDR3 DNA reads TGCAGTGCTAGAGATCCTGGGACAGCTAGCACAGATACGCAGTATTTT.

This clonotype was found a few times. The chain carries TRBV11-2 and TRBJ2-7; D perhaps matches TRBD2 (5 bases). The CDR3 consists of 15 residues. V gave up 0 bases and J gave up 5 bases, with 14 bases separating them. Germline CDR1 SGHAT, CDR2 FQNNGV. CDR3 nucleotides: TGTGCCAGCAGCTTAGATTTCGAGGGCACCCACGAGCAGTACTTC. Translating gives CASSLDFEGTHEQYF.

This clonotype was seen ten or more times. This sequence joins TRBV5-5 and TRBJ2-2, with D unresolved. The CDR3 extends over 13 amino acids. V shed 0 bases and J shed 7 bases, with 7 bases lying between them. The germline V gene encodes CDR1 SGHKS and CDR2 YYEKEE (reference sequence). CDR3 coding DNA: TGTGCCAGCAGCTTGGGGATTGGCGGGGAGCTGTTTTTT. This sequence encodes CASSLGIGGELFF.

This clonotype was seen repeatedly, ten times or more. The chain employs TRBV4-3 and TRBJ1-2, with 8 positions matching TRBD1. V was pared by 0 bases and J by 4 bases, with 7 bases of the junction left unmatched. This CDR3 has 16 residues. Germline V lookup: CDR1 LGHNA, CDR2 YSLEER. The CDR3 here is CASSQDLTGGGYGYTF. The CDR3 bases are TGCGCCAGCAGCCAAGATCTTACAGGGGGAGGCTATGGCTACACCTTC.

This clonotype was seen repeatedly, ten times or more. CDR3 protein: CASSVGLTGFAEAFF. The CDR3 bases are TGCGCCAGCAGCGTTGGTTTAACGGGTTTCGCTGAAGCTTTCTTT. The chain couples TRBV5-1 to TRBJ1-1; D is undetermined. The CDR3 has 15 amino acids. V was cut by 4 bases and J by 6 bases, with 19 bases left in between. Germline assignment: CDR1 SGHRS and CDR2 YFSETQ.